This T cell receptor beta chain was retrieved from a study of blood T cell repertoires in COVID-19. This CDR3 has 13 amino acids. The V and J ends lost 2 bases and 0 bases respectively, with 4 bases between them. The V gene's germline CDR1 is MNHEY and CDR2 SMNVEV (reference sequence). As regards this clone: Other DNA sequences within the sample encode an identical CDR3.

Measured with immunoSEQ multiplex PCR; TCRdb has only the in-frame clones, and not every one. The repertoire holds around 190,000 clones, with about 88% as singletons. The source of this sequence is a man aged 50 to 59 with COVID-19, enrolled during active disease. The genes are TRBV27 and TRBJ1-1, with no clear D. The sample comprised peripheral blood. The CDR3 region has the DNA TGTGCCAGCAGTTTAGAGGTGAACACTGAAGCTTTCTTT. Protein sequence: CASSLEVNTEAFF.